This T cell receptor beta chain was identified during a study of blood T cell repertoires in COVID-19. Source study methods: Amplification of reference gene primers provided the estimated nucleated cell counts. Clones were read by immunoSEQ multiplex PCR, and TCRdb kept only the in-frame ones, dropping some. V, J and clone size reflect that table, while D and trimming were determined from the DNA. The sample holds a few hundred thousand clones, approximately 90% seen once. The germline V gene has CDR1 MDHEN and CDR2 SYDVKM. This CDR3 region has 16 residues. V was shortened by 3 bases and J by 2 bases, with 14 bases between the two germline ends. Participants' own reports of clinical history determined their cohort assignment. Cohort 3 recovery required two negative PCRs, clearance, or symptom resolution.

The chain couples TRBV28 to TRBJ2-1; no clear D. The clonotype originates from a man aged 30 to 45 who had recovered from COVID-19. The sequenced sample was PBMCs or T cells enriched from blood (not recorded which). The CDR3 DNA sequence: TGTGCCAGCAGTTTCTTCGGTTCCGCGACCTACAATGAGCAGTTCTTC. This gives the protein CASSFFGSATYNEQFF.